This T cell receptor beta chain appears in the sequencing data of a study of read filtering for tumor transcriptome and immune sequencing. Turning to the study itself: Among patients, 17 to 20 were male and 14 female, aged 47 to 80 (mean about 72). R-ISS stage counts were 8 for I, about 15 for II, about seven for III.

This library used roughly 400 ng RNA and molecular barcoded adaptors spanning alpha/delta and beta/gamma chains. Using its own MiXCR run on the reads, TCRdb lists one record per CDR3 protein. The table lists fewer than 30,000 distinct CDR3 sequences, under 15% of them singletons. The CDR3 has 14 amino acids. The V gene's germline CDR1 is SGHRS and CDR2 YFSETQ. Notes on this clonotype: This sequence may be a read error, since a much larger clone differs from it by one base.

This rearrangement joins TRBV5-1 to TRBJ1-1; 8 positions match TRBD1. This clonotype was sampled from a donor over 35 with multiple myeloma. Source material: a population of CD138-negative cells sorted from bone marrow. CDR3 loop: CASRLDRANTEVFF. Here the CDR3 DNA reads TGCGCCAGCAGGTTGGACAGGGCGAACACTGAAGTTTTCTTT.